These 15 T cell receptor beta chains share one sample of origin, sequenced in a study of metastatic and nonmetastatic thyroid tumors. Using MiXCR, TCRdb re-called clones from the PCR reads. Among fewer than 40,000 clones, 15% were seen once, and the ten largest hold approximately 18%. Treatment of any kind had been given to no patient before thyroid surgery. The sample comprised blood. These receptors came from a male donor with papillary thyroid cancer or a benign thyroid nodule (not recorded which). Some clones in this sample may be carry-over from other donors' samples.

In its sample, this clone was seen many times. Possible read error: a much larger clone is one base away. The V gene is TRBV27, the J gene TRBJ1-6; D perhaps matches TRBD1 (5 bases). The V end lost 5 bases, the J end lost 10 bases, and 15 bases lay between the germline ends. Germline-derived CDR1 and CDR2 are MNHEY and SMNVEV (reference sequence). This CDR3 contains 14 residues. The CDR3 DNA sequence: TGTGCCAGCAGTCTTTCGGGGGACGGCTCACCCCTCCACTTT. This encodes CASSLSGDGSPLHF.

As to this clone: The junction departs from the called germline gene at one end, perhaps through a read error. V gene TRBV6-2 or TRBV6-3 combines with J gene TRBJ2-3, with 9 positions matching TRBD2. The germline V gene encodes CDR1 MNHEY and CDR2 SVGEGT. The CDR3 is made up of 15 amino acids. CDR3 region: CASAGGWEPEDAQYF. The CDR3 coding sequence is TGTGCCAGCGCGGGGGGGTGGGAGCCTGAAGATGCGCAGTATTTT.

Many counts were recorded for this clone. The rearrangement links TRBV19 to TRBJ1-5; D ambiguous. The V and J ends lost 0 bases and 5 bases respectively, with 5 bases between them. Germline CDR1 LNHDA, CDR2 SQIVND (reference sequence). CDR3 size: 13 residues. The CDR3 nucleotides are TGTGCCAGTAGTATAGATGTATATCAGCCCCAGCATTTT. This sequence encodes CASSIDVYQPQHF. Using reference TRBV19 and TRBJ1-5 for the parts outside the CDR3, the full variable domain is DGGITQSPKYLFRKEGQNVTLSCEQNLNHDAMYWYRQDPGQGLRLIYYSQIVNDFQKGDIAEGYSVSREKKESFPLTVTSAQKNPTAFYLCASSIDVYQPQHFGDGTRLSIL.

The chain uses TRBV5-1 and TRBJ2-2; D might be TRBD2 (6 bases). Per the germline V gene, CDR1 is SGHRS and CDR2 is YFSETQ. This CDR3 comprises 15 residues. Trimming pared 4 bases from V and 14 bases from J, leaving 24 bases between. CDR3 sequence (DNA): TGCGCCAGCAGCCCCTATAGCGGCGGCACCGTGGATCTGTTTTTT. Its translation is CASSPYSGGTVDLFF.

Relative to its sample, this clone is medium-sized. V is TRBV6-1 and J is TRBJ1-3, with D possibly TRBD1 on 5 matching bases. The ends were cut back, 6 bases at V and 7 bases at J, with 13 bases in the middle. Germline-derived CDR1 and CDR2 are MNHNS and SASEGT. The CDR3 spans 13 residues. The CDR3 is CASSVDSRNTIYF. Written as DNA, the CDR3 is TGTGCCAGCAGCGTCGACAGTCGTAACACCATATATTTT.

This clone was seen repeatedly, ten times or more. The CDR3 nucleotides are TGTGCCAGCAGTCCCTCACGGGGGAACACTGAAGCTTTCTTT. Translating it yields CASSPSRGNTEAFF. The chain has TRBV6-1 and TRBJ1-1, with D unresolved. The V gene's germline CDR1 is MNHNS and CDR2 SASEGT. The CDR3 runs to 14 residues. The ends were cut back, 5 bases at V and 1 base at J, with 11 bases in the middle.

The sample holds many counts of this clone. The CDR3 here is CASSTRLAGGSLMDTQYF. The CDR3 DNA reads TGTGCCAGCAGTACCCGACTAGCGGGAGGCTCCTTGATGGATACGCAGTATTTT. The rearrangement links TRBV7-8 to TRBJ2-3, with TRBD2 matching over 13 bases. Losses at the gene ends were 6 bases for V and 6 bases for J; bases not matched to a gene: 15. Per the germline V gene, CDR1 is SGHVS and CDR2 is FQNEAQ. There are 18 residues in the CDR3.

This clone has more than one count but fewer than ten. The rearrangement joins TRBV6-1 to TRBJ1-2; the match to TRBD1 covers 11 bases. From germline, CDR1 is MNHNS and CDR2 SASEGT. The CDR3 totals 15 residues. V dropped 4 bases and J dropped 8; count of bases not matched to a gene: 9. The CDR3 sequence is CASSVWTGGGKGYTF. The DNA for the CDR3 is TGTGCCAGCAGTGTTTGGACAGGGGGCGGGAAAGGCTACACCTTC.

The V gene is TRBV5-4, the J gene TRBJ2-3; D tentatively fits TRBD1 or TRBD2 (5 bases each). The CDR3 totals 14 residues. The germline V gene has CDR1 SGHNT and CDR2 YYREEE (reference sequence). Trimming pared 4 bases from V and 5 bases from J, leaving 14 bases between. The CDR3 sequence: CASSPGDLEDTQYF. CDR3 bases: TGTGCCAGCAGCCCTGGGGACCTTGAAGATACGCAGTATTTT. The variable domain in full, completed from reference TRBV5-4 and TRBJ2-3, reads ETGVTQSPTHLIKTRGQQVTLRCSSQSGHNTVSWYQQALGQGPQFIFQYYREEENGRGNFPPRFSGLQFPNYSSELNVNALELDDSALYLCASSPGDLEDTQYFGPGTRLTVL.

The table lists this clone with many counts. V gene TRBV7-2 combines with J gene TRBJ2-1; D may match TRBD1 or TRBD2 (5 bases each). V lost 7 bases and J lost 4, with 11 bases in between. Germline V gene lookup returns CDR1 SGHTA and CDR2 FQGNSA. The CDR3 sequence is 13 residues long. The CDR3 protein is CASKGTPYNEQFF. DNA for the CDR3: TGTGCCAGCAAGGGGACGCCATACAATGAGCAGTTCTTC.

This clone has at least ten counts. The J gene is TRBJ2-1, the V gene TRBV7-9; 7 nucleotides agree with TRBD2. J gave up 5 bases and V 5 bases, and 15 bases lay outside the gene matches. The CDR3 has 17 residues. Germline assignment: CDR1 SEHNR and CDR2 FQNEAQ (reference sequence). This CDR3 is CASSAGPLAARNNEQFF. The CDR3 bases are TGTGCCAGCAGCGCGGGCCCCCTAGCGGCCCGAAACAATGAGCAGTTCTTC.

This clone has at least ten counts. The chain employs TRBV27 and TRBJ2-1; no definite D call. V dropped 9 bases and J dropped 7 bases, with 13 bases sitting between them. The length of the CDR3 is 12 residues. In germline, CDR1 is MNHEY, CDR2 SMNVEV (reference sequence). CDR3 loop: CASRILGNEQFF. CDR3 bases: TGTGCCAGTCGGATCTTGGGGAATGAGCAGTTCTTC.

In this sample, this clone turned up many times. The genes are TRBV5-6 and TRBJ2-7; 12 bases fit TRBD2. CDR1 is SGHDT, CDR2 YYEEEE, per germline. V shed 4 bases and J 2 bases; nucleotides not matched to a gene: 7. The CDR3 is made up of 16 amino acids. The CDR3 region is CASSGRRTSGTYEQYF. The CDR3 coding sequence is TGTGCCAGCAGCGGGCGGCGGACTAGCGGGACCTACGAGCAGTACTTC.

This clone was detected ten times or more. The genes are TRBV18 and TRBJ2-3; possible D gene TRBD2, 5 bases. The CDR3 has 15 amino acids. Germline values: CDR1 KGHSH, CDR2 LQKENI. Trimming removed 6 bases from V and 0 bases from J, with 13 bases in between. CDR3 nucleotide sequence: TGTGCCAGCTCCCCCGACTACCTTAGCACAGATACGCAGTATTTT. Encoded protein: CASSPDYLSTDTQYF.

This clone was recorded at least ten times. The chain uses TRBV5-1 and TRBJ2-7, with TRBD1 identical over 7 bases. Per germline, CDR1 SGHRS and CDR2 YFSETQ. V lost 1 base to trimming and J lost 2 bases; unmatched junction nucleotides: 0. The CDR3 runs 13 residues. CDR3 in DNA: TGCGCCAGCAGCTTGCAGGGGGCCTACGAGCAGTACTTC. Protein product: CASSLQGAYEQYF.